This record looks at one T cell receptor (beta chain) sequence and its context. The data belong to a study of blood T cell repertoires in COVID-19. The method was immunoSEQ multiplex PCR; TCRdb's version includes in-frame clones alone and lacks a portion of them. The data hold roughly 200,000 clones, with approximately 90% observed a single time. The sequenced sample was peripheral blood. This TCR derives from a man between 60 and 75 years old who had recovered from COVID-19.

CDR3 sequence (DNA): TGTGCCAGCAGCCCCCGCGGGATAACCTTC. It encodes CASSPRGITF. The V gene is TRBV7-9, the J gene TRBJ1-2; no clear D gene. V gave up 5 bases and J gave up 14 bases, with 12 bases separating them. The length of the CDR3 is 10 residues. CDR1 is SEHNR and CDR2 is FQNEAQ in the germline V gene (reference sequence).